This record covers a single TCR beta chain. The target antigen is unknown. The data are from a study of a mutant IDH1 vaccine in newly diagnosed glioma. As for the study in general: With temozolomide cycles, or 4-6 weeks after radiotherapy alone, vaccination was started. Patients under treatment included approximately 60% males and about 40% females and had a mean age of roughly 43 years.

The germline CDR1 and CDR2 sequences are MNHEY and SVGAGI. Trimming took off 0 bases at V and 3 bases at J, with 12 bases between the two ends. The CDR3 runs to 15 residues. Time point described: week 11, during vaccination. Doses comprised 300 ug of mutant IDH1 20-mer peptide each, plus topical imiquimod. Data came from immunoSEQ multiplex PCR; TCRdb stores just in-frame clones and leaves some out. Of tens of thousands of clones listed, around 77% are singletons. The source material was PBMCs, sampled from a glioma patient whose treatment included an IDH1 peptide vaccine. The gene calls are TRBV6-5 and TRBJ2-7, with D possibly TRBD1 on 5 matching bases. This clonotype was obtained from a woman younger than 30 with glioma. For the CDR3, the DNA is TGTGCCAGCAGTTACTCTGCCAGACAGAACTACGAGCAGTACTTC. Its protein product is CASSYSARQNYEQYF.